Below are 8 T cell receptor beta chains sequenced from a single sample in a study of cytomegalovirus exposure and HLA in healthy donors. The primer mix had 60 Vbeta and 13 Jbeta primers. TCRdb keeps only in-frame clones here, not all; method: immunoSEQ multiplex PCR. The table lists 95,000 to 110,000 clones, 55% to 85% of them singletons. The material sequenced was PBMCs. The receptors shown here come from a man aged 30-40 years in good health and CMV-seronegative.

V is TRBV10-3 and J is TRBJ1-3; 8 nucleotides match TRBD1. Germline CDR1 ENHRY, CDR2 SYGVKD. The CDR3 is 16 residues long. Losses at the gene ends were 6 bases for V and 2 bases for J; bases not matched to a gene: 9. The CDR3 region has the DNA TGTGCCATCAGGGACACCGACAGGGGAGCTGGAAACACCATATATTTT. Its protein is CAIRDTDRGAGNTIYF.

The CDR3 is CASRNGRVAGELFF. The CDR3 DNA reads TGTGCCAGCAGAAACGGGAGGGTCGCCGGGGAGCTGTTTTTT. This chain links TRBV13 with TRBJ2-2; the match to TRBD2 covers 8 bases. The length of the CDR3 is 14 residues. V was clipped by 6 bases and J by 6 bases; unmatched bases: 6. In germline, CDR1 is PRHDT, CDR2 FYEKMQ (reference sequence).

The V call is TRBV7-9, the J call TRBJ1-1; no clear D gene. Germline-derived CDR1 and CDR2 are SEHNR and FQNEAQ (reference sequence). This CDR3 has 12 residues. V gave up 3 bases and J gave up 3 bases, with 5 bases separating them. CDR3 DNA sequence: TGTGCCAGCAGCTTTTCGGACACTGAAGCTTTCTTT. Translated, it gives CASSFSDTEAFF.

The CDR3 DNA reads as TGTGCCAGCAGCTCCGGTACAGGGTTTTCACCCCTCCACTTT. Translated: CASSSGTGFSPLHF. The chain has TRBV7-3 and TRBJ1-6; D perhaps matches TRBD1 (6 bases). Germline CDR1 reads SGHTA; CDR2 reads FQGTGA. V was trimmed by 4 bases and J by 9 bases, leaving 13 bases between them. This CDR3 has 14 amino acids.

The gene calls are TRBV18 and TRBJ2-5, with 7 nucleotides matching TRBD2. The tail of the sequence fits TRBJ2-7 better, so the J call may be wrong. Germline loops: CDR1 KGHSH, CDR2 LQKENI. This CDR3 is built from 16 residues. CDR3 loop: CASSPTLGGGPNEQYF. The CDR3 DNA follows: TGTGCCAGCTCACCGACACTTGGGGGGGGTCCGAACGAGCAGTACTTC.

This rearrangement joins TRBV28 to TRBJ1-5; no clear D gene. Germline CDR1 reads MDHEN; CDR2 reads SYDVKM. Trimming shortened V by 2 bases and J by 6 bases, and 11 bases separated the two germline ends. The CDR3 runs to 14 residues. Here the CDR3 reads CASSLGRVGQPQHF. The CDR3 DNA reads as TGTGCCAGCAGTTTAGGGAGGGTAGGTCAGCCCCAGCATTTT.

This clone was counted a few times. The chain carries TRBV5-1 and TRBJ1-1; possible D gene TRBD1, 6 bases. V lost 4 bases, J lost 0 bases, and 13 bases lay in between. The CDR3 extends over 15 amino acids. Germline CDR1 SGHRS, CDR2 YFSETQ. Written as DNA, the CDR3 is TGCGCCAGCAGCGAGGGACACTCCATGAACACTGAAGCTTTCTTT. Translated, it gives CASSEGHSMNTEAFF.

This sequence joins TRBV10-3 and TRBJ2-3; D is uncertain. The germline V and J ends were trimmed by 6 bases and 0 bases, with 4 bases remaining between them. The germline gives CDR1 ENHRY, CDR2 SYGVKD. The CDR3 spans 12 residues. In DNA, the CDR3 is TGTGCCATCAGCACTAGCACAGATACGCAGTATTTT. The encoded protein is CAISTSTDTQYF.